The clone carrying this T cell receptor (beta chain) was seen a handful of times. Its antigen is as yet unknown. The CDR3 covers 13 residues. Trimming removed 2 bases from V and 6 bases from J, with 11 bases in between. The germline V gene encodes CDR1 LGHDT and CDR2 YNNKEL (reference sequence). The data were taken from a study of T cell repertoires in cytomegalovirus infection. Study-wide background: CMV infection plus the matching HLA type was flagged by public TCR beta signatures.

MiXCR was run by TCRdb on the reads, yielding one entry per CDR3 protein. Here the sample spans hundreds of thousands of distinct CDR3 sequences, approximately 25% being singletons. General observations from the study: Across the ex vivo response, the dominant clonotypes were HLA-C-restricted CMV-specific TCR beta clonotypes. Identification of carriers of CMV plus the relevant HLA was performed using cumulative public TCR beta family frequency.

This sequence originates from a human donor in good health (CMV status not recorded). Some clones in this sample may be carry-over from other donors' samples. The chain couples TRBV3-1 to TRBJ2-7, with D perhaps TRBD1 or TRBD2 (6 bases each). The specimen sequenced was CD8+ T cells from PBMCs. CDR3 bases: TGTGCCAGCAGCCAAAGGGGGGCCGGCGAGCAGTACTTC. Its translation is CASSQRGAGEQYF.